This T cell receptor (beta chain) was retrieved from a study of human T cells and chemical hapten exposure. TCRdb re-derived calls from the RACE reads in MiXCR, one entry per CDR3 protein. The data hold 120,000 or so distinct CDR3 sequences, with about 13% observed a single time. Germline loops: CDR1 WNHNN, CDR2 SYGVQD (reference sequence). V lost 3 bases to trimming and J lost 1 base, with 15 bases between them. CDR3 size: 16 residues. Time point denoted: pre-sensitization, week 0. Treatment in this sample: therapeutic diphenylcyclopropenone sensitization with weekly scalp DPC. The chain employs TRBV10-1 and TRBJ1-1; D is ambiguous. The sequences come from whole blood, collected in connection with sensitization to the hapten diphenylcyclopropenone (DPC). The sequence was obtained from a woman aged 18-30 years with alopecia areata. Some clones in this sample may be carry-over from other donors' samples. CDR3 nucleotide sequence: TGCGCCAGCAGTGACAAGGGCACGGTGAAGAACACTGAAGCTTTCTTT. Translation: CASSDKGTVKNTEAFF.